Reported below is one TCR beta chain. CDR1 is SGHNT, CDR2 YYREEE, per germline (reference sequence). Trimming took off 2 bases at V and 0 bases at J, with 21 bases between the two ends. This CDR3 has 18 amino acids. Sample-barcoded 5' priming and a J-beta primer mix drove a second PCR of roughly 7 to 11 cycles. TCRdb itself ran the 5' RACE reads through MiXCR, one entry per CDR3 protein. This table holds hundreds of thousands of distinct CDR3 sequences, roughly three fifths found once. This specimen belongs to a study of blood T cells in healthy people across ages. The chain employs TRBV5-4 and TRBJ2-7; D gene uncertain. The TCR was taken from a man aged 40-50 years in good health. Input material: blood. CDR3 in DNA: TGTGCCAGCAGCTTCCCCGTTCTCGGCAGTCGAAGCTCCTACGAGCAGTACTTC. The encoded protein is CASSFPVLGSRSSYEQYF.